Included here is one TCR beta chain sequence, with context. The sample comes from a study of PD-1 blockade in classical Hodgkin lymphoma. Turning to the study itself: Every 2 weeks, patients got 3 mg/kg intravenous nivolumab.

Profiling relied on immunoSEQ multiplex PCR, and the TCRdb table lists in-frame clones only, not all of them. Counted here are approximately 80,000 clones, about nine tenths occurring once; the ten biggest clones make up about 20%. All trial patients relapsed after autologous stem cell transplantation. Germline V lookup: CDR1 WNHNN, CDR2 SYGVQD (reference sequence). The J segment lost 5 bases and the V segment lost 6 bases, leaving 1 base of the junction unmatched. The CDR3 covers 13 residues. This specimen consisted of peripheral blood mononuclear cells (PBMCs), obtained at baseline. The clonotype was recovered from a human donor with classical Hodgkin lymphoma. The chain carries TRBV10-1 and TRBJ2-1, with TRBD2 matching over 10 bases. CDR3 in amino acids: CASRSGGDNEQFF. CDR3 sequence (DNA): TGCGCCAGCAGGAGCGGGGGGGACAATGAGCAGTTCTTC.